This entry features one T cell receptor (beta chain) sequence. Its antigen is as yet unknown. The data were taken from a study of response to subunit inactivated influenza vaccine. V was trimmed by 10 bases and J by 9 bases, leaving 21 bases between them. This CDR3 contains 13 residues. Germline CDR1 is MDHEN and CDR2 is SYDVKM. From the RT-PCR reads, TCRdb called clonotypes with MiXCR, one entry per CDR3 protein. The sample carries 650,000 to 800,000 distinct CDR3 sequences, about 18% recorded once. Whole-study results and caveats: That few new T cells are recruited by each seasonal influenza vaccination was the authors' suggestion.

Sample: PBMCs from blood, taken about 5 days after vaccination. The rearrangement links TRBV28 to TRBJ1-2; D not resolved. The receptor's source is a man aged 50 to 60 who received an inactivated influenza vaccine. CDR3 residues: CAMGPGLHCCYTF. CDR3 in DNA: TGTGCCATGGGCCCCGGGCTCCACTGCTGCTACACCTTC.